Listed below are T cell receptor beta chains from one sample, sequenced in a study of cytomegalovirus exposure and HLA in healthy donors. Sequenced by immunoSEQ multiplex PCR; TCRdb stores in-frame clones only, minus some. The sample carries under 110,000 clones, about 75% recorded once. The sample consisted of PBMCs. The receptor set was obtained from a man aged 35-49 years in good health and CMV-seronegative. CDR3s include the opening cysteine and the closing phenylalanine or tryptophan. D genes are given only for firm matches. The size field is filled for only some rows; it gives once, few, many or a size class.

j_call d_call v_call clone_size cdr3_aa cdr3_nt
TRBJ2-7 NA TRBV5-1 NA CASSSAPTRDYEQYF TGCGCCAGCAGCTCTGCACCGACAAGAGACTACGAGCAGTACTTC
TRBJ1-1 TRBD1 TRBV5-6 NA CASSGDAGGTEAFF TGTGCCAGCAGCGGGGACGCAGGGGGCACTGAAGCTTTCTTT
TRBJ1-3 NA TRBV4-1 NA CASSQVHRITGNTIYF TGCGCCAGCAGCCAAGTTCACAGAATTACTGGAAACACCATATATTTT
TRBJ1-1 NA TRBV5-1 NA CASSLARNTEAFF TGCGCCAGCAGCTTGGCCAGGAACACTGAAGCTTTCTTT
TRBJ2-2 NA TRBV30 NA CAWSVLSRLRAGELFF TGTGCCTGGAGTGTACTTAGCCGGTTGAGAGCCGGGGAGCTGTTTTTT
TRBJ2-3 TRBD2 TRBV5-1 NA CASSISSGASTDTQYF TGCGCCAGCAGCATTTCTAGCGGGGCTAGCACAGATACGCAGTATTTT
TRBJ2-1 TRBD2 TRBV5-4 NA CASSPRTSGGAYNEQFF TGTGCCAGCAGCCCCCGGACTAGCGGGGGGGCCTACAATGAGCAGTTCTTC
TRBJ2-2 TRBD1 TRBV5-4 once CASSLRQGPTGELFF TGTGCCAGCAGCCTCCGACAGGGTCCCACCGGGGAGCTGTTTTTT
TRBJ1-2 NA TRBV10-2 once CASSESGRSHGYTF TGCGCCAGCAGTGAGTCGGGGAGATCTCATGGCTACACCTTC
TRBJ2-2 NA TRBV5-6 NA CASSVARNTGELFF TGTGCCAGCAGCGTAGCTAGGAACACCGGGGAGCTGTTTTTT
TRBJ1-2 NA TRBV5-1 NA CASSAGDGAPGGYTF TGCGCCAGCAGCGCGGGGGACGGGGCGCCTGGTGGCTACACCTTC
TRBJ2-1 NA TRBV6-5 NA CASSLRVSYNEQFF TGTGCCAGCAGCCTCAGGGTTTCCTACAATGAGCAGTTCTTC
TRBJ1-1 NA TRBV6-5 NA CASSEAGDTEAFF TGTGCCAGCAGTGAAGCGGGCGACACTGAAGCTTTCTTT
TRBJ1-6 NA TRBV6-1 once CASSELAGLYNSPLHF TGTGCCAGCAGTGAATTGGCAGGGCTATATAATTCACCCCTCCACTTT
TRBJ2-1 NA TRBV5-4 once CASSLPTTQGSQFF TGTGCCAGCAGCTTGCCAACGACCCAGGGGAGTCAGTTCTTC
TRBJ1-2 NA TRBV6-6 NA CASSYLSYGYTF TGTGCCAGCAGTTACTTATCTTATGGCTACACCTTC
TRBJ2-2 NA TRBV5-5 NA CASSFVNTGELFF TGTGCCAGCAGCTTCGTCAACACCGGGGAGCTGTTTTTT
TRBJ1-1 NA TRBV5-1 NA CASKQGGTEAFF TGCGCCAGCAAGCAGGGTGGGACTGAAGCTTTCTTT
TRBJ2-7 NA TRBV14 once CASSQGEVYYEQYF TGTGCCAGCAGCCAAGGGGAGGTGTACTACGAGCAGTACTTC
TRBJ1-1 NA TRBV18 NA CASSASQNTEAFF TGTGCCAGCTCAGCATCACAGAACACTGAAGCTTTCTTT
TRBJ2-5 NA TRBV11-2 once CASSLRSGRVGTQYF TGTGCCAGCAGCTTAAGGTCGGGCAGGGTAGGGACCCAGTACTTC
TRBJ1-3 TRBD1 TRBV5-1 NA CASSQGTGANTIYF TGCGCCAGCAGCCAAGGGACAGGGGCAAACACCATATATTTT
TRBJ1-2 NA TRBV18 NA CASSPRSDGNYGYTF TGTGCCAGCTCACCGCGGTCTGACGGTAACTATGGCTACACCTTC
TRBJ2-3 TRBD2 TRBV11-2 NA CASSFGTSGGNTDTQYF TGTGCCAGCAGCTTCGGGACTAGCGGGGGGAACACAGATACGCAGTATTTT
TRBJ1-3 NA TRBV7-2 NA CASSAQPGRHGGNTIYF TGTGCCAGCAGCGCCCAACCGGGTCGCCATGGTGGAAACACCATATATTTT
TRBJ2-6 TRBD2 TRBV7-2 NA CASSPWGGEAGSGANVLTF TGTGCCAGCAGCCCTTGGGGGGGAGAGGCCGGCTCTGGGGCCAACGTCCTGACTTTC
TRBJ2-7 TRBD1 TRBV7-9 NA CASSSRRDSYEQYF TGTGCCAGCAGCTCCCGCCGGGACAGTTACGAGCAGTACTTC
TRBJ2-5 TRBD1 TRBV5-5 NA CASSGTGGQETQYF TGTGCCAGTTCCGGGACAGGGGGACAAGAGACCCAGTACTTC
TRBJ1-2 TRBD1 TRBV2 once CASSGTGGIYGYTF TGTGCCAGCAGCGGGACAGGGGGAATCTATGGCTACACCTTC
TRBJ2-1 TRBD1 TRBV2 NA CASSIQGAGVNEQFF TGTGCCAGCAGTATCCAGGGGGCAGGTGTGAATGAGCAGTTCTTC
TRBJ2-1 NA TRBV5-4 NA CASSPLAVTYNEQFF TGTGCCAGCAGCCCCTTAGCTGTCACCTACAATGAGCAGTTCTTC
TRBJ2-7 TRBD1 TRBV18 NA CASSPSGQGYEQYF TGTGCCAGCTCACCCTCGGGACAGGGCTACGAGCAGTACTTC
TRBJ2-1 NA TRBV6-1 NA CATRPGNEQFF TGTGCCACCCGACCAGGAAATGAGCAGTTCTTC
TRBJ2-7 NA TRBV5-4 NA CASSSGTGVSYEQYF TGTGCCAGCAGCTCCGGGACGGGAGTTTCCTACGAGCAGTACTTC
TRBJ2-7 TRBD1 TRBV2 few CASPPGQGNLHSYEQYF TGTGCCAGCCCTCCGGGACAGGGAAACCTTCACTCCTACGAGCAGTACTTC
TRBJ1-2 TRBD1 TRBV19 NA CASRPGQGDGYTF TGTGCCAGTAGGCCTGGACAGGGGGATGGCTACACCTTC
TRBJ1-1 TRBD1 TRBV6-5 NA CASSYTQTGYTEAFF TGTGCCAGCAGTTACACACAGACAGGGTACACTGAAGCTTTCTTT
TRBJ2-7 TRBD2 TRBV6-6 few CATGGTSVHEQYF TGTGCCACCGGCGGGACTAGCGTCCACGAGCAGTACTTC
TRBJ2-3 TRBD1 TRBV10-2 once CASSARTGGSTDTQYF TGCGCCAGCAGTGCCCGGACAGGGGGAAGCACAGATACGCAGTATTTT
TRBJ2-3 TRBD2 TRBV4-1 NA CASSVSGGGDTQYF TGCGCCAGCAGCGTTAGCGGGGGGGGAGATACGCAGTATTTT